This is a list of T cell receptor beta chains from one sample in a study of OX40 agonist ivuxolimab in advanced cancers. Measured with immunoSEQ multiplex PCR; TCRdb has only the in-frame clones, and not every one. The sample includes about 92,000 clones, about 91% of them seen just once. Sample: CD4+ or CD8+ T cells sorted from blood, taken in a trial of the OX40 agonist ivuxolimab. The receptor source for this set is an adult with an advanced solid tumor such as melanoma, head and neck, liver or kidney cancer. CDR3s include the opening cysteine and the closing phenylalanine or tryptophan. The order of the fields is D gene, clone size, V gene, CDR3 length, J gene, CDR3 protein, CDR3 DNA. A D gene is named only where the DNA matches it firmly. Only part of the rows carry a size: once, few, many, or a class if the clone is expanded.

NA	NA	TRBV5-1	14	TRBJ2-5	CASSEGSYQETQYF	TGCGCCAGCAGCGAGGGATCGTACCAAGAGACCCAGTACTTC
TRBD1	NA	TRBV6-6	15	TRBJ1-1	CASSSHRDRASEAFF	TGTGCCAGCAGTTCCCACCGGGACAGGGCCTCTGAAGCTTTCTTT
NA	NA	TRBV28	11	TRBJ2-7	CATSLGNEQYF	TGTGCCACCAGCTTGGGCAACGAGCAGTACTTC
TRBD1	NA	TRBV7-2	13	TRBJ2-7	CASSTGQSYEQYF	TGTGCCAGCAGCACGGGACAGAGCTACGAGCAGTACTTC
TRBD1	NA	TRBV29-1	14	TRBJ2-3	CSVEAERGRNTQYF	TGCAGCGTTGAAGCGGAGAGGGGGCGAAATACGCAGTATTTT
TRBD2	NA	TRBV5-4	14	TRBJ2-7	CASSSSGRANEQYF	TGTGCCAGCAGCTCGAGCGGGAGGGCCAACGAGCAGTACTTC
TRBD1	NA	TRBV6-6	15	TRBJ1-3	CASSYGQGAGNTIYF	TGTGCCAGCAGCTACGGACAGGGGGCTGGAAACACCATATATTTT
NA	NA	TRBV7-2	16	TRBJ2-3	CASSLAGTRRGDTQYF	TGTGCCAGCAGCTTAGCGGGAACTAGAAGAGGAGATACGCAGTATTTT
NA	NA	TRBV11-2	14	TRBJ2-1	CASSTGASYNEQFF	TGTGCCAGCAGCACGGGAGCGTCCTACAATGAGCAGTTCTTC
NA	NA	TRBV19	13	TRBJ1-5	CASSRAGDQPQHF	TGTGCCAGTAGCCGCGCGGGGGATCAGCCCCAGCATTTT
TRBD2	NA	TRBV9	14	TRBJ2-5	CASSAGLPKETQYF	TGTGCCAGCAGCGCGGGACTACCCAAAGAGACCCAGTACTTC
TRBD1	NA	TRBV11-2	18	TRBJ1-3	CASSLEIQGARDGNTIYF	TGTGCCAGCAGCTTAGAGATCCAGGGGGCGCGGGATGGAAACACCATATATTTT
NA	NA	TRBV10-3	14	TRBJ2-7	CAISELGQSYEQYF	TGTGCCATCAGTGAGCTCGGACAGAGCTACGAGCAGTACTTC
NA	NA	TRBV2	10	TRBJ2-7	CASRTYEQYF	TGTGCCAGCAGGACCTACGAGCAGTACTTC
TRBD1	NA	TRBV2	14	TRBJ1-5	CASSGTVGNQPQHF	TGTGCCAGCAGCGGGACAGTCGGCAATCAGCCCCAGCATTTT
NA	NA	TRBV21-1	15	TRBJ1-5	CASSKVPGLNQPQHF	TGTGCCAGCAGCAAAGTCCCGGGCCTTAATCAGCCCCAGCATTTT
NA	NA	TRBV21-1	16	TRBJ2-7	CASSKLGRGQPYEQYF	TGTGCCAGCAGCAAACTGGGCAGGGGGCAGCCGTACGAGCAGTACTTC
NA	NA	TRBV18	12	TRBJ2-7	CASSPPTYEQYF	TGTGCCAGCTCACCACCGACCTACGAGCAGTACTTC
TRBD2	NA	TRBV7-2	15	TRBJ2-1	CASSLASGNYNEQFF	TGTGCCAGCAGCCTCGCTAGCGGAAACTACAATGAGCAGTTCTTC
TRBD1	NA	TRBV15	15	TRBJ2-7	CATSWSTGQSYEQYF	TGTGCCACCAGCTGGAGCACGGGACAGAGCTACGAGCAGTACTTC
TRBD1	once	TRBV27	16	TRBJ1-4	CASSLSKGAGEEKLFF	TGTGCCAGCAGTTTATCGAAGGGGGCAGGGGAGGAAAAACTGTTTTTT
NA	NA	TRBV4-1	14	TRBJ2-5	CASSPITPQETQYF	TGCGCCAGCAGCCCCATTACGCCCCAAGAGACCCAGTACTTC
NA	once	TRBV7-2	13	TRBJ2-5	CASSRLPVETQYF	TGTGCCAGCAGCCGACTCCCGGTGGAGACCCAGTACTTC